Below are 31 T cell receptor beta chains sequenced from a single sample in a study of blood T cells in healthy people across ages. Then a second PCR, running about 6 to 11 cycles, was carried out with a sample-barcoded 5' primer and a J-beta primer mix. TCRdb processed the 5' RACE reads anew with MiXCR; each CDR3 protein has one entry. Here the sample spans roughly 800,000 distinct CDR3 sequences, 58% being singletons. Sequencing was carried out using blood. Every receptor here comes from a man aged 30 to 45 in good health.

The chain uses TRBV2 and TRBJ2-5, with 7 bases fitting TRBD2. Germline V gene sequence: CDR1 SNHLY, CDR2 FYNNEI. The CDR3 length is 14 residues. The V and J ends lost 6 bases and 5 bases, in that order; junction bases with no gene match: 9. The CDR3 bases are TGTGCCAGCAGGAGGGAGGGGTTTAAGGAGACCCAGTACTTC. Protein sequence: CASRREGFKETQYF. The full variable domain, its missing parts supplied by reference TRBV2 and TRBJ2-5, is EPEVTQTPSHQVTQMGQEVILRCVPISNHLYFYWYRQILGQKVEFLVSFYNNEISEKSEIFDDQFSVERPDGSNFTLKIRSTKLEDSAMYFCASRREGFKETQYFGPGTRLLVL.

The table lists this clonotype with a few counts. The chain has TRBV20-1 and TRBJ2-5; 9 positions agree with TRBD1. The germline V gene has CDR1 DFQATT and CDR2 SNEGSKA (reference sequence). CDR3 length equals 13 residues. J lost 11 bases, V lost 6 bases, and 13 bases had no gene match. The CDR3 protein is CSATQGASYPQYF. The CDR3 DNA reads as TGCAGTGCCACACAGGGGGCGTCGTATCCGCAGTACTTC.

V is TRBV6-1 and J is TRBJ1-2; D is unclear. Trimming removed 6 bases from V and 6 bases from J, with 17 bases in between. This CDR3 is built from 14 residues. The germline CDR1 and CDR2 sequences are MNHNS and SASEGT. CDR3 sequence reads: CASRRPGGVDGYTF. CDR3 in DNA: TGTGCCAGCAGACGCCCCGGCGGGGTTGATGGCTACACCTTC.

V and J are TRBV4-1 and TRBJ2-1; no clear D gene. Deletions cut 0 bases from V and 7 bases from J, with 10 bases between. Germline CDR1 and CDR2: MGHRA and YSYEKL. The CDR3 consists of 14 residues. CDR3 region: CASSQEPPANEQFF. Written as DNA, the CDR3 is TGCGCCAGCAGCCAAGAACCCCCAGCAAATGAGCAGTTCTTC.

This clonotype was observed once. A much larger clone lies a single base off, so this may be a read error. The chain carries TRBV20-1 and TRBJ2-3, with a possible D match to TRBD2 (5 bases). The CDR3 length is 12 residues. Germline lookup yields CDR1 DFQATT and CDR2 SNEGSKA (reference sequence). The DNA of the CDR3 is TGCAGTACTAGAGGTGGTGCAGATACGCAGTATTTT. As protein: CSTRGGADTQYF.

This clonotype was seen only a few times. V gene TRBV13 combines with J gene TRBJ2-4; D unresolved. CDR1 and CDR2 from the germline V gene are PRHDT and FYEKMQ (reference sequence). V gave up 2 bases and J gave up 0 bases, with 11 bases separating them. CDR3 length: 16 amino acids. Here the CDR3 DNA reads TGTGCCAGCAGCTTAAGGGCAGGCGGAGCCAAAAACATTCAGTACTTC. Encoded protein: CASSLRAGGAKNIQYF.

In nucleotides, the CDR3 is TGTGCCAGCAGTACTAGACGTCAAGAGACCCAGTACTTC. This gives the protein CASSTRRQETQYF. The chain couples TRBV28 to TRBJ2-5, with D tentatively TRBD2 (5 bases). Trimming cost V 5 bases and J 2 bases, with 9 bases left between them. Germline-derived CDR1 and CDR2 are MDHEN and SYDVKM. The CDR3 length is 13 residues.

V usage is TRBV6-2 or TRBV6-3 and J usage is TRBJ2-3, with TRBD2 matching over 14 bases. The CDR3 totals 17 residues. V trimming: 4 bases; J trimming: 4 bases; junction bases outside the gene matches: 7. CDR1 is MNHEY, CDR2 SVGEGT, per germline. CDR3 coding DNA: TGTGCCAGCAGTTCGGGACTAGCGGGAGACGGGGCAGATACGCAGTATTTT. Encoded protein: CASSSGLAGDGADTQYF.

The rearrangement uses TRBV20-1 and TRBJ2-7; TRBD1 or TRBD2 may be the D gene (7 bases each). The better agreement between TRBJ2-5 and the DNA end casts doubt on the J call. Germline CDR1 reads DFQATT; CDR2 reads SNEGSKA (reference sequence). The CDR3 loop spans 12 amino acids. The chain's CDR3 is CSARSGGGTQYF. CDR3 DNA sequence: TGCAGTGCTAGATCAGGGGGGGGGACCCAGTACTTC.

This rearrangement joins TRBV7-2 to TRBJ2-1; D gene ambiguous. V was pared by 5 bases and J by 7 bases, with 12 bases between. The CDR3 has 13 amino acids. Germline CDR1 is SGHTA and CDR2 is FQGNSA. Here the CDR3 reads CASSTRDGNEQFF. The CDR3 coding sequence is TGTGCCAGCAGCACCCGAGATGGTAATGAGCAGTTCTTC.

This chain links TRBV7-9 with TRBJ2-7; 10 bases match TRBD2. Germline V gene sequence: CDR1 SEHNR, CDR2 FQNEAQ (reference sequence). The CDR3 sequence is 17 residues long. V was pared by 4 bases and J by 3 bases, with 12 bases of the junction left unmatched. CDR3 nucleotide sequence: TGTGCCAGCAGCTCGCCTCGCAGAACTAGCGGGGTCTACGAGCAGTACTTC. Translation: CASSSPRRTSGVYEQYF.

The chain employs TRBV4-1 and TRBJ2-7; D unclear. V dropped 1 base and J dropped 1 base, with 14 bases sitting between them. CDR1 and CDR2 (germline): MGHRA, YSYEKL. This CDR3 comprises 16 residues. This CDR3 reads CASSQVVTVGSYEQYF. In DNA, the CDR3 is TGCGCCAGCAGCCAAGTAGTTACCGTAGGGTCCTACGAGCAGTACTTC.

The J gene is TRBJ2-5, the V gene TRBV6-2 or TRBV6-3, with TRBD2 as a possible D gene (6 bases). V was pared by 8 bases and J by 3 bases, with 13 bases between. Germline assignment: CDR1 MNHEY and CDR2 SVGEGT. There are 13 residues in the CDR3. The chain's CDR3 is CASGGTIEETQYF. The CDR3, as DNA: TGTGCCAGCGGCGGGACCATCGAAGAGACCCAGTACTTC.

The chain links TRBV6-4 to TRBJ2-3, with a tentative D call TRBD1 (5 bases). There are 14 residues in the CDR3. The germline V gene has CDR1 MRHNA and CDR2 SNTAGT. Trimming pared 0 bases from V and 3 bases from J, leaving 7 bases between. In DNA, the CDR3 is TGTGCCAGCAGTGACTCAAAGGGGACAGATACGCAGTATTTT. This translates into CASSDSKGTDTQYF.

The table lists this clonotype with a few counts. The rearrangement uses TRBV28 and TRBJ2-7, with D tentatively TRBD2 (6 bases). The CDR3 spans 15 residues. The germline gives CDR1 MDHEN, CDR2 SYDVKM. V was pared by 5 bases and J by 0 bases, with 14 bases between. The CDR3 nucleotides are TGTGCCAGCAGTACTGGCGGGGCGAGCTCCTACGAGCAGTACTTC. Translating gives CASSTGGASSYEQYF.

The chain is built from TRBV20-1 and TRBJ2-3; D gene unclear. Trimming shortened V by 6 bases and J by 4 bases, and 8 bases separated the two germline ends. The CDR3 sequence is 11 residues long. Looked up from germline, CDR1 is DFQATT and CDR2 is SNEGSKA (reference sequence). CDR3 amino acids: CSAATSDTQYF. For the CDR3, the DNA is TGCAGTGCCGCTACTTCAGATACGCAGTATTTT.

The chain joins TRBV13 to TRBJ2-5; TRBD2 matches 7 bases. This CDR3 contains 16 residues. J was trimmed by 2 bases and V by 5 bases; bases with no gene match: 11. Germline CDR1 is PRHDT and CDR2 is FYEKMQ (reference sequence). The CDR3 loop reads CASSLRTRSGQETQYF. The CDR3 coding sequence is TGTGCCAGCAGCCTACGGACTAGGAGCGGGCAAGAGACCCAGTACTTC.

This clonotype turned up a few times. V is TRBV25-1 and J is TRBJ1-2; D not certain. V was cut by 4 bases and J by 3 bases, with 6 bases left in between. The CDR3 covers 12 residues. In germline, CDR1 is MGHDK, CDR2 SYGVNS. The CDR3 DNA follows: TGTGCCAGCAGTGGGCAGGACTATGGCTACACCTTC. Protein: CASSGQDYGYTF.

The chain combines TRBV7-2 with TRBJ1-5; D gene uncertain. Germline CDR1 and CDR2: SGHTA and FQGNSA. Trimming pared 8 bases from V and 6 bases from J, leaving 14 bases between. The CDR3 extends over 13 amino acids. This chain's CDR3 is CASGPAGSQPQHF. The DNA of the CDR3 is TGTGCCAGCGGTCCCGCGGGATCTCAGCCCCAGCATTTT.

The V gene is TRBV20-1, the J gene TRBJ2-3; the match to TRBD2 covers 12 bases. V was clipped by 8 bases and J by 6 bases; unmatched bases: 12. CDR1 is DFQATT and CDR2 is SNEGSKA in the germline V gene (reference sequence). This CDR3 is 15 amino acids long. This chain's CDR3 is CSTHASGRALDTQYF. In DNA form, the CDR3 reads TGCAGTACCCATGCTAGCGGGAGGGCCCTCGATACGCAGTATTTT.

The rearrangement links TRBV7-2 to TRBJ2-1; tentative D call: TRBD2 (7 bases). Germline lookup yields CDR1 SGHTA and CDR2 FQGNSA. The length of the CDR3 is 14 residues. Trimming took off 1 base at V and 9 bases at J, with 13 bases between the two ends. The CDR3 sequence is CASSLGGGGTEQFF. For the CDR3, the DNA is TGTGCCAGCAGCTTAGGTGGGGGGGGCACTGAGCAGTTCTTC.

This clonotype was counted a few times. V usage is TRBV28 and J usage is TRBJ2-7; D gene ambiguous. CDR3 length: 13 amino acids. Germline V gene sequence: CDR1 MDHEN, CDR2 SYDVKM. The V end lost 3 bases, the J end lost 4 bases, and 10 bases lay between the germline ends. The chain's CDR3 is CASSFPLSYEQYF. CDR3 sequence (DNA): TGTGCCAGCAGTTTCCCCCTTAGTTACGAGCAGTACTTC. Together with reference TRBV28 and TRBJ2-7, the CDR3 gives the full variable domain: DVKVTQSSRYLVKRTGEKVFLECVQDMDHENMFWYRQDPGLGLRLIYFSYDVKMKEKGDIPEGYSVSREKKERFSLILESASTNQTSMYLCASSFPLSYEQYFGPGTRLTVT.

V is TRBV6-5 and J is TRBJ2-1; D remains unclear. Trimming took 0 bases from V and 0 from J, leaving 12 bases between them. CDR3 length: 17 residues. Germline V gives CDR1 MNHEY, CDR2 SVGAGI. CDR3 nucleotide sequence: TGTGCCAGCAGTTACTCGATTCGGGCTTTCTCCTACAATGAGCAGTTCTTC. This codes for CASSYSIRAFSYNEQFF.

The rearrangement uses TRBV20-1 and TRBJ2-7, with 9 bases identical to TRBD2. With V trimmed by 3 bases and J by 1 base, 4 bases remained unmatched. CDR1 and CDR2 from the germline V gene are DFQATT and SNEGSKA (reference sequence). CDR3 length equals 14 residues. The CDR3 DNA is TGCAGTGCTAGCCAGCTAGCGGGGTCCTACGAGCAGTACTTC. Encoded protein: CSASQLAGSYEQYF.

The chain joins TRBV4-2 to TRBJ2-1, with TRBD2 identical over 9 bases. The CDR3 consists of 16 residues. Losses at the gene ends were 4 bases for V and 5 bases for J; bases not matched to a gene: 9. Per the germline V gene, CDR1 is LGHNA and CDR2 is YNFKEQ. DNA of the CDR3: TGTGCCAGCAGCCGGTACCTAGCGGGGACTAACAATGAGCAGTTCTTC. Its protein product is CASSRYLAGTNNEQFF.

Worth noting for this clonotype: A much larger clone differs by one base, so this may be a read error. The J gene is TRBJ1-5, the V gene TRBV20-1, with a possible D match to TRBD1 (6 bases). Germline lookup yields CDR1 DFQATT and CDR2 SNEGSKA (reference sequence). This CDR3 comprises 17 residues. The CDR3 DNA reads TGCAGTGCTAGAGATATGGGAGGGGGATATAGCGATCAGCCCCAGCATTTT. This sequence encodes CSARDMGGGYSDQPQHF.

This clonotype appeared many times. As DNA, the CDR3 is TGTGCCAGCAGCCCCAGACGGGGAGGGCCGAACGAGCAGTACTTC. As protein: CASSPRRGGPNEQYF. V and J are TRBV7-2 and TRBJ2-7, with TRBD2 identical over 7 bases. Unmatched junction bases numbered 12, after V lost 5 bases and J lost 5 bases. This CDR3 is 15 amino acids long. Per the germline V gene, CDR1 is SGHTA and CDR2 is FQGNSA.

The chain employs TRBV29-1 and TRBJ1-2; TRBD1 matches 12 bases. The CDR3 totals 16 residues. The ends lost 1 base at V and 4 bases at J; junction bases unmatched: 7. CDR1 is SQVTM and CDR2 is ANQGSEA in the germline V gene. The CDR3 loop is CSVEASGTGGIYGYTF. For the CDR3, the DNA is TGCAGCGTTGAAGCTTCCGGGACAGGGGGCATCTATGGCTACACCTTC.

The chain couples TRBV6-1 to TRBJ2-1; D uncertain. This CDR3 spans 10 amino acids. With 8 bases removed from V and 8 bases from J, the gap between germline ends came to 7 bases. CDR1 is MNHNS, CDR2 SASEGT, per germline. This chain's CDR3 is CASRRDEQFF. The CDR3 DNA is TGTGCCAGCCGTAGGGATGAGCAGTTCTTC.

V gene TRBV6-2 or TRBV6-3 combines with J gene TRBJ1-1; unclear D gene. Germline CDR1 reads MNHEY; CDR2 reads SVGEGT. The CDR3 extends over 11 amino acids. V lost 7 bases, J lost 10 bases, and 13 bases lay in between. The CDR3 spells CASNKDRLAFF. In nucleotides, the CDR3 is TGTGCCAGCAACAAAGACCGCCTAGCTTTCTTT.

V is TRBV9 and J is TRBJ2-1; TRBD2 matches at 9 bases. The CDR3 is 15 residues long. V gave up 2 bases and J gave up 4 bases; unmatched junction bases: 4. Germline CDR1 and CDR2: SGDLS and YYNGEE. CDR3 DNA sequence: TGTGCCAGCAGCGTGAGAAGCGGGGGGTACAATGAGCAGTTCTTC. Amino acid sequence: CASSVRSGGYNEQFF. The full variable domain, with the rest looked up from reference TRBV9 and TRBJ2-1, is DSGVTQTPKHLITATGQRVTLRCSPRSGDLSVYWYQQSLDQGLQFLIQYYNGEERAKGNILERFSAQQFPDLHSELNLSSLELGDSALYFCASSVRSGGYNEQFFGPGTRLTVL.